This T cell receptor beta chain was found in a study of a mutant IDH1 vaccine in newly diagnosed glioma. Study information: Initiation of the vaccine course occurred 4-6 weeks after radiotherapy alone, or alongside temozolomide cycles. Treated patients had a mean age of around 40 years and a sex split that was around 60% male and approximately 40% female.

Sequencing was performed with immunoSEQ multiplex PCR; in TCRdb, only in-frame clones are kept and a portion is missing. The sample has approximately 41,000 clones, 81% seen once. The V gene lost 4 bases and the J gene lost 4 bases, with 17 bases spanning the gap. This CDR3 region has 16 residues. Germline lookup yields CDR1 SQVTM and CDR2 ANQGSEA. Note on this clone: Its antigen is currently unknown.

Time point noted: week 23, last vaccination. Each dose of the vaccine consisted of 300 ug of mutant IDH1 20-mer peptide, with topical imiquimod. The TCR sequence derives from a man aged 40-50 years with glioma. The source was PBMCs, collected from a glioma patient whose treatment included an IDH1 peptide vaccine. The chain employs TRBV29-1 and TRBJ2-6; D is perhaps TRBD2 (5 bases). CDR3 sequence (DNA): TGCAGCGTTGCAAATTTTGGAGGATCGGGGGCCAACGTCCTGACTTTC. It encodes CSVANFGGSGANVLTF.